Listed here are 20 T cell receptor beta chains from one sample, sequenced in a study of type 1 regulatory T cells (dated by TCRdb to about 2021). What these receptors recognize is not known. For sequencing, an Illumina MiSeq was employed. TCRdb reworked the public reads: Q25 trimming with fastp, MiXCR clone assembly, productive beta chains retained. Each record represents a unique CDR3 protein, reported with the most common genes and DNA among its rows. Across this sample there are over 55,000 distinct CDR3 sequences, with about 50% seen only once. In total, the top ten clones hold more than 2% of the sample. The material sequenced was cultured non-Tr1 T cells, either the whole culture or a sorted T cell fraction (not recorded which). The sample's cell subset or site, from its label and the paper: non-Tr1 population from the T-allo10 product. These receptors all come from a human donor in good health.

The J gene is TRBJ2-5, the V gene TRBV7-2; 9 positions match TRBD2. The V segment lost 5 bases and the J segment 5 bases; nucleotides outside the gene matches: 9. This CDR3 region has 15 residues. The germline V gene has CDR1 SGHTA and CDR2 FQGNSA. CDR3 DNA sequence: TGTGCCAGCAGCCCGCAAGGCGGGGGGGTGGAGACCCAGTACTTC. Translating it yields CASSPQGGGVETQYF.

V gene TRBV12-3 or TRBV12-4 combines with J gene TRBJ2-7; TRBD1 or TRBD2 may be the D gene (6 bases each). CDR3 length: 16 residues. V lost 0 bases and J lost 2, with 14 bases in between. CDR3 protein: CASSLARGGSAYEQYF. The DNA of the CDR3 is TGTGCCAGCAGTTTAGCCCGAGGGGGGTCCGCCTACGAGCAGTACTTC.

This clonotype was found a few times. The chain uses TRBV5-1 and TRBJ1-6; D may be TRBD1 (6 bases). The CDR3 is made up of 13 amino acids. The germline V gene has CDR1 SGHRS and CDR2 YFSETQ. Between the trimmed V and J ends, which lost 3 bases and 7 bases, there was a span of 8 bases. CDR3 residues: CASSYDRNSPLHF. DNA for the CDR3: TGCGCCAGCAGCTACGACAGGAATTCACCCCTCCACTTT.

This chain uses TRBV7-9 with TRBJ1-3; D possibly corresponds to TRBD1 (5 bases). Trimming pared 1 base from V and 0 bases from J, leaving 13 bases between. CDR1 and CDR2 (germline): SEHNR, FQNEAQ (reference sequence). This CDR3 is 17 amino acids long. In DNA, the CDR3 is TGTGCCAGCAGCTTAGGGGGGTCAGCCGACTCTGGAAACACCATATATTTT. Amino acids: CASSLGGSADSGNTIYF.

This clonotype has only a few counts. The rearrangement joins TRBV7-8 to TRBJ2-1, with 14 bases matching TRBD2. V shed 5 bases and J 6 bases; nucleotides not matched to a gene: 6. The germline gives CDR1 SGHVS, CDR2 FQNEAQ. The CDR3 length is 16 residues. The CDR3 protein is CASSPGTSGGPNEQFF. The CDR3 region has the DNA TGTGCCAGCAGCCCAGGGACTAGCGGGGGACCCAATGAGCAGTTCTTC. Filled out from reference TRBV7-8 and TRBJ2-1, the complete variable domain reads GAGVSQSPRYKVAKRGQDVALRCDPISGHVSLFWYQQALGQGPEFLTYFQNEAQLDKSGLPSDRFFAERPEGSVSTLKIQRTQQEDSAVYLCASSPGTSGGPNEQFFGPGTRLTVL.

This clonotype was recorded only once. The V gene is TRBV12-3 or TRBV12-4, the J gene TRBJ1-5; TRBD1 might be the D (6 bases). The length of the CDR3 is 14 residues. Trimming cost V 5 bases and J 7 bases, with 15 bases left between them. The CDR3 nucleotides read TGTGCCAGCAGTCAACCCCAGGGGCACCAGCCCCAGCATTTT. Translating it yields CASSQPQGHQPQHF.

This clonotype has a handful of counts. The V and J genes are TRBV20-1 and TRBJ2-3, with 8 bases identical to TRBD2. The V segment lost 3 bases and the J segment 2 bases; nucleotides outside the gene matches: 13. The CDR3 sequence is 17 residues long. Germline CDR1 reads DFQATT; CDR2 reads SNEGSKA (reference sequence). As DNA, the CDR3 is TGCAGTGCTAGGGCGATTCGAGCGGGAGCCCCCACAGATACGCAGTATTTT. It is translated as CSARAIRAGAPTDTQYF.

The rearrangement uses TRBV10-3 and TRBJ1-4; the match to TRBD1 covers 11 bases. V trimming: 6 bases; J trimming: 8 bases; junction bases outside the gene matches: 2. The V gene's germline CDR1 is ENHRY and CDR2 SYGVKD. This CDR3 comprises 13 residues. CDR3 bases: TGTGCCATCAGGGGACAGGGGGAAGAAAAACTGTTTTTT. This encodes CAIRGQGEEKLFF.

The CDR3 bases are TGTGCCAGCAGCCCAGGGGGGGGCTATGGCTACACCTTC. Encoded protein: CASSPGGGYGYTF. This rearrangement joins TRBV7-8 to TRBJ1-2, with TRBD1 matching 7 bases. The CDR3 is 13 residues long. V gave up 5 bases and J gave up 4 bases; unmatched junction bases: 4. Germline CDR1 is SGHVS and CDR2 is FQNEAQ.

This clonotype was found a few times. J is TRBJ1-5 and V is TRBV12-3 or TRBV12-4; maybe TRBD1 (5 bases). V lost 7 bases and J 4 bases, leaving 14 bases between the germline ends. CDR3 length equals 14 residues. DNA of the CDR3: TGTGCCAGCACCCCCCGGGGGGGGAATCAGCCCCAGCATTTT. Amino acids: CASTPRGGNQPQHF.

J is TRBJ2-5 and V is TRBV18; D possibly corresponds to TRBD2 (5 bases). The V gene's germline CDR1 is KGHSH and CDR2 LQKENI. The V end was cut by 1 base, the J end by 5 bases, with 11 bases between. The CDR3 length is 14 residues. CDR3 bases: TGTGCCAGCTCACCACGCCCAGCGGAGGAGACCCAGTACTTC. Protein sequence: CASSPRPAEETQYF. The full variable domain, completed using reference TRBV18 and TRBJ2-5, is NAGVMQNPRHLVRRRGQEARLRCSPMKGHSHVYWYRQLPEEGLKFMVYLQKENIIDESGMPKERFSAEFPKEGPSILRIQQVVRGDSAAYFCASSPRPAEETQYFGPGTRLLVL.

This clonotype occurred once. The J gene is TRBJ2-3, the V gene TRBV7-9, with 11 bases lining up with TRBD2. The ends lost 0 bases at V and 4 bases at J; junction bases unmatched: 9. The CDR3 is made up of 18 amino acids. The germline gives CDR1 SEHNR, CDR2 FQNEAQ (reference sequence). Here the CDR3 DNA reads TGTGCCAGCAGCTTAGCGCTGGTAGCGGGGGGGCAGGCAGATACGCAGTATTTT. Translation gives CASSLALVAGGQADTQYF.

As for this clonotype: An end of the junction differs from the germline gene, which may be a read error. The chain recombines TRBV20-1 with TRBJ1-2; TRBD1 is a possible D gene (6 bases). Germline V CDR1 and CDR2: DFQATT, SNEGSKA (reference sequence). The length of the CDR3 is 13 residues. This chain's CDR3 is CSGTGTANYGNTF. Here the CDR3 DNA reads TGCAGTGGAACAGGGACGGCAAACTATGGCAACACCTTC.

V usage is TRBV30 and J usage is TRBJ1-1, with D maybe TRBD1 (5 bases). V lost 8 bases and J lost 0, with 13 bases in between. Germline V gene sequence: CDR1 GTSNPN, CDR2 SVGIG (reference sequence). CDR3 length equals 13 residues. The CDR3 coding sequence is TGTGCCGTGGGGGGTTGGATGAACACTGAAGCTTTCTTT. Protein product: CAVGGWMNTEAFF. Combining the CDR3 with reference TRBV30 and TRBJ1-1 gives the whole variable domain SQTIHQWPATLVQPVGSPLSLECTVEGTSNPNLYWYRQAAGRGLQLLFYSVGIGQISSEVPQNLSASRPQDRQFILSSKKLLLSDSGFYLCAVGGWMNTEAFFGQGTRLTVV.

This clonotype was detected a few times. The chain combines TRBV7-2 with TRBJ2-5, with D maybe TRBD2 (7 bases). There are 14 residues in the CDR3. Germline CDR1 and CDR2: SGHTA and FQGNSA. V gave up 7 bases and J gave up 2 bases, with 14 bases separating them. The CDR3 DNA reads TGTGCCAGCACCAAAGGGGGGGCTCAAGAGACCCAGTACTTC. Protein sequence: CASTKGGAQETQYF. The variable domain in full, with the rest retrieved from reference TRBV7-2 and TRBJ2-5, is GAGVSQSPSNKVTEKGKDVELRCDPISGHTALYWYRQSLGQGLEFLIYFQGNSAPDKSGLPSDRFSAERTGGSVSTLTIQRTQQEDSAVYLCASTKGGAQETQYFGPGTRLLVL.

V gene TRBV6-1 combines with J gene TRBJ1-5; D is ambiguous. CDR3 length: 14 residues. The V end lost 4 bases, the J end lost 3 bases, and 10 bases lay between the germline ends. Germline-derived CDR1 and CDR2 are MNHNS and SASEGT. This chain's CDR3 is CASSGPSTNQPQHF. The CDR3 region has the DNA TGTGCCAGCAGTGGGCCCTCGACCAATCAGCCCCAGCATTTT.

The chain has TRBV11-2 and TRBJ2-2, with TRBD2 matching over 9 bases. CDR3 length: 16 residues. With V trimmed by 6 bases and J by 7 bases, 12 bases remained unmatched. CDR1 is SGHAT and CDR2 is FQNNGV in the germline V gene. This chain's CDR3 is CASREGRLAGIGELFF. CDR3 DNA sequence: TGTGCCAGCAGGGAGGGTCGTCTAGCGGGGATCGGGGAGCTGTTTTTT.

The V call is TRBV20-1, the J call TRBJ1-2; D is ambiguous. Germline-derived CDR1 and CDR2 are DFQATT and SNEGSKA (reference sequence). Trimming left V 6 bases short and J 6 bases short, with 14 bases between. CDR3 length equals 12 residues. CDR3 region: CSAPDYRHGYTF. CDR3 in DNA: TGCAGTGCCCCTGATTATCGGCATGGCTACACCTTC.

V and J are TRBV6-5 and TRBJ1-6; 7 bases match TRBD1. V dropped 4 bases and J dropped 10; count of bases not matched to a gene: 7. Germline V gives CDR1 MNHEY, CDR2 SVGAGI. The length of the CDR3 is 14 residues. CDR3 region: CASSSRGWRSPLHF. CDR3 DNA sequence: TGTGCCAGCAGTTCCAGGGGGTGGCGGTCACCCCTCCACTTT.

With regard to this clonotype: Germline and junction disagree at one end, which may indicate a read error. The J gene is TRBJ1-2, the V gene TRBV20-1; TRBD1 matches at 9 bases. The CDR3 sequence is 14 residues long. Germline-derived CDR1 and CDR2 are DFQATT and SNEGSKA (reference sequence). The CDR3 reads CSARIGQGFYGYTF. CDR3 DNA: TGCAGCGCTAGAATCGGACAGGGGTTTTATGGCTACACCTTC.